This paragraph covers one TCR beta chain sequence. The CDR3 runs to 14 residues. The germline gives CDR1 LGHNA, CDR2 YSLEER. V shed 4 bases and J shed 5 bases, with 15 bases lying between them. This specimen belongs to a study of T cell changes during pregnancy in multiple sclerosis. Clones were sequenced by immunoSEQ multiplex PCR, and TCRdb holds only the in-frame ones, with some missing. In the table there are 90,000 to 120,000 clones, about nine tenths of which are singletons. The clonotype was recovered from a female donor in good health, enrolled as a control in a pregnancy study. This material consisted of peripheral blood, taken in the third trimester of pregnancy. The J gene is TRBJ2-7, the V gene TRBV4-3; D is perhaps TRBD1 (6 bases). The chain's CDR3 is CASSPGTRSDEQYF. The CDR3 region has the DNA TGCGCCAGCAGCCCCGGGACACGCTCTGACGAGCAGTACTTC.